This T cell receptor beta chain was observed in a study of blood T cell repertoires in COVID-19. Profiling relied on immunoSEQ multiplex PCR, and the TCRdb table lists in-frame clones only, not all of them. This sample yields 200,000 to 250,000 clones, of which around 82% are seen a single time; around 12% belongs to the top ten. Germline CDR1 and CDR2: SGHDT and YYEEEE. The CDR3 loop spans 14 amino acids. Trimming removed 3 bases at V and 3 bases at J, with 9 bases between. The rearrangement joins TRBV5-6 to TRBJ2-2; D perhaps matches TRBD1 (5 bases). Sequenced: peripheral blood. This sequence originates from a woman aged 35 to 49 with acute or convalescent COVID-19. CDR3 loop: CASSYDRYTGELFF. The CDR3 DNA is TGTGCCAGCAGCTACGACAGATACACCGGGGAGCTGTTTTTT.